Following are 18 T cell receptor beta chains from one sample sequenced in a study of blood T cell repertoires in COVID-19. The method was immunoSEQ multiplex PCR; TCRdb's version includes in-frame clones alone and lacks a portion of them. This sample carries some 180,000 clones, around 85% of them seen once, and the ten largest clones take roughly 8.2%. Sequencing was performed on peripheral blood. These receptors originate from a woman aged 60-75 years with acute or convalescent COVID-19.

The chain joins TRBV20-1 to TRBJ1-2, with D possibly matching TRBD1 (5 bases). In germline, CDR1 is DFQATT, CDR2 SNEGSKA (reference sequence). The CDR3 runs to 13 residues. Deletions cut 3 bases from V and 4 bases from J, with 12 bases between. This CDR3 is CSASVQAVYGYTF. CDR3 DNA sequence: TGCAGTGCTAGTGTACAGGCGGTCTATGGCTACACCTTC.

A word on this clone: The sample carries other DNA sequences with the same CDR3. V gene TRBV30 combines with J gene TRBJ1-2, with D unresolved. Germline V gene lookup returns CDR1 GTSNPN and CDR2 SVGIG (reference sequence). Trimming took off 5 bases at V and 4 bases at J, with 11 bases between the two ends. The CDR3 length is 12 residues. The CDR3 reads CAWSPGSYGYTF. In nucleotides, the CDR3 is TGTGCCTGGTCTCCGGGTAGCTATGGCTACACCTTC.

The V and J genes are TRBV9 and TRBJ1-2; the D gene is possibly TRBD1 (6 bases). V gave up 4 bases and J gave up 8 bases, with 18 bases separating them. Per the germline V gene, CDR1 is SGDLS and CDR2 is YYNGEE. CDR3 length equals 14 residues. The CDR3 protein is CASSPQGFGEGYTF. The CDR3 DNA reads TGTGCCAGCAGCCCCCAGGGGTTCGGGGAAGGCTACACCTTC.

V and J are TRBV29-1 and TRBJ2-7; 7 bases agree with TRBD1. Germline CDR1 reads SQVTM; CDR2 reads ANQGSEA. J was trimmed by 1 base and V by 6 bases; bases with no gene match: 3. The CDR3 is 12 amino acids. CDR3 nucleotides: TGCAGCGTAGGACAGGTTTCCTACGAGCAGTACTTC. The encoded protein is CSVGQVSYEQYF.

This clone was found once. V usage is TRBV30 and J usage is TRBJ1-5, with 7 positions matching TRBD1. The CDR3 contains 15 residues. The junction had 6 bases not matched to a gene; V was cut back by 2 bases and J by 2 bases. Germline lookup yields CDR1 GTSNPN and CDR2 SVGIG (reference sequence). The CDR3 sequence: CAWSPGGVGNQPQHF. The CDR3 DNA reads TGTGCCTGGAGTCCAGGGGGAGTGGGCAATCAGCCCCAGCATTTT.

This clone was seen a handful of times. This chain uses TRBV15 with TRBJ1-5; 7 positions match TRBD1. With V trimmed by 8 bases and J by 3 bases, 7 bases remained unmatched. The CDR3 length is 14 residues. CDR1 is LNHNV, CDR2 YYDKDF, per germline (reference sequence). CDR3 region: CATGTEDTNQPQHF. The CDR3 DNA is TGTGCCACCGGGACAGAAGACACCAATCAGCCCCAGCATTTT.

In this sample, this clone turned up once. CDR3 loop: CSVGGLPNEKLFF. The CDR3 nucleotides are TGCAGCGTAGGGGGCTTACCTAATGAAAAACTGTTTTTT. This chain joins TRBV29-1 and TRBJ1-4, with 7 nucleotides matching TRBD1. J was trimmed by 3 bases and V by 6 bases; bases with no gene match: 4. Germline V gene data show CDR1 as SQVTM and CDR2 as ANQGSEA. CDR3 length: 13 residues.

The V call is TRBV5-1, the J call TRBJ2-1, with D perhaps TRBD1 (7 bases). CDR3 length: 15 residues. Germline CDR1 reads SGHRS; CDR2 reads YFSETQ. V lost 4 bases to trimming and J lost 7 bases, with 18 bases between them. The CDR3 region has the DNA TGCGCCAGCAGCCGAACGGGGGACAGTGAGAATGAGCAGTTCTTC. As protein: CASSRTGDSENEQFF.

The rearrangement links TRBV5-6 to TRBJ2-5; TRBD2 might be the D (7 bases). CDR3 length: 15 residues. Germline-derived CDR1 and CDR2 are SGHDT and YYEEEE. The V gene lost 1 base and the J gene lost 2 bases, with 12 bases spanning the gap. Here the CDR3 DNA reads TGTGCCAGCAGCTTGACGGGGAGGGGGCAAGAGACCCAGTACTTC. The encoded protein is CASSLTGRGQETQYF.

This clone was recorded only once. The chain uses TRBV25-1 and TRBJ1-2, with 11 bases matching TRBD1. V lost 1 base to trimming and J lost 6 bases; unmatched junction nucleotides: 13. The CDR3 extends over 18 amino acids. The germline CDR1 and CDR2 sequences are MGHDK and SYGVNS. As DNA, the CDR3 is TGTGCCAGCAGTGAATCGGTAATTATCGGGACAGGGGGAAATGGCTACACCTTC. As protein: CASSESVIIGTGGNGYTF.

This clone came up many times. This chain joins TRBV9 and TRBJ2-7; 8 bases line up with TRBD1. Germline CDR1 SGDLS, CDR2 YYNGEE. This CDR3 has 15 residues. V dropped 0 bases and J dropped 4; count of bases not matched to a gene: 6. DNA for the CDR3: TGTGCCAGCAGCGTAGGAGGACAGGGCGGTTACGAGCAGTACTTC. Protein product: CASSVGGQGGYEQYF.

The gene calls are TRBV5-1 and TRBJ2-1, with TRBD2 matching 11 bases. The germline gives CDR1 SGHRS, CDR2 YFSETQ. This CDR3 has 17 residues. After removal of 4 bases from V and 9 bases from J, the junction contained 15 bases not matched to a gene. CDR3 DNA sequence: TGCGCCAGCAGCCCGGACGTTATAGCGGGAGGGTGGGGTGAGCAGTTCTTC. Translated: CASSPDVIAGGWGEQFF.

V usage is TRBV14 and J usage is TRBJ2-7; TRBD1 aligns across 11 bases. The CDR3 has 16 residues. Looked up from germline, CDR1 is SGHDN and CDR2 is FVKESK. The J segment lost 2 bases and the V segment lost 0 bases, leaving 3 bases of the junction unmatched. The CDR3 region is CASSQEWDRGAYEQYF. In DNA, the CDR3 is TGTGCCAGCAGCCAAGAATGGGACAGGGGGGCCTACGAGCAGTACTTC. The variable domain in full, completed from reference TRBV14 and TRBJ2-7, reads EAGVTQFPSHSVIEKGQTVTLRCDPISGHDNLYWYRRVMGKEIKFLLHFVKESKQDESGMPNNRFLAERTGGTYSTLKVQPAELEDSGVYFCASSQEWDRGAYEQYFGPGTRLTVT.

This chain uses TRBV27 with TRBJ1-1; TRBD1 matches 7 bases. The V and J ends lost 8 bases and 7 bases, in that order; junction bases with no gene match: 10. The germline gives CDR1 MNHEY, CDR2 SMNVEV (reference sequence). CDR3 length: 13 residues. CDR3 residues: CASRGQPYLEAFF. The CDR3 DNA sequence: TGTGCCAGCCGGGGACAGCCTTACCTTGAAGCTTTCTTT.

The gene calls are TRBV5-4 and TRBJ2-1; a possible D gene is TRBD2 (6 bases). The V gene's germline CDR1 is SGHNT and CDR2 YYREEE (reference sequence). This CDR3 spans 14 amino acids. Trimming pared 0 bases from V and 7 bases from J, leaving 11 bases between. CDR3 bases: TGTGCCAGCAGCTTGGCAGATGCGGGGAATGAGCAGTTCTTC. Encoded protein: CASSLADAGNEQFF.

V and J are TRBV6-1 and TRBJ2-1, with a possible D match to TRBD2 (5 bases). The germline V gene encodes CDR1 MNHNS and CDR2 SASEGT. Between the trimmed V and J ends, which lost 4 bases and 6 bases, there was a span of 19 bases. This CDR3 has 16 amino acids. CDR3 nucleotide sequence: TGTGCCAGCAGTGGTGTGGGAGTCTGGGGTAGCAATGAGCAGTTCTTC. Residues: CASSGVGVWGSNEQFF.

The gene calls are TRBV28 and TRBJ2-1, with TRBD2 identical over 7 bases. The CDR3 loop spans 14 amino acids. With 6 bases clipped from V and 14 bases from J, the junction kept 16 bases outside the gene matches. Germline loops: CDR1 MDHEN, CDR2 SYDVKM. CDR3: CASRGGGANRGEFF. CDR3 coding DNA: TGTGCCAGCAGGGGTGGCGGGGCTAACCGGGGGGAGTTCTTC.

V is TRBV9 and J is TRBJ1-2; D unresolved. V was cut by 3 bases and J by 0 bases, with 9 bases left in between. The CDR3 totals 14 residues. CDR1 is SGDLS, CDR2 YYNGEE, per germline. The CDR3 is CASSGVSANYGYTF. In nucleotides, the CDR3 is TGTGCCAGCAGCGGAGTGTCCGCTAACTATGGCTACACCTTC.